This entry concerns a single TCR beta chain. Its antigen is undetermined. The data were produced by immunoSEQ multiplex PCR, yet TCRdb's version contains in-frame clones alone and is incomplete. The sample includes 68,000 or so clones, 92% of them seen just once. This entry comes from a study of T cell clones after liver transplantation. Turning to the study itself: Subjects received no induction therapy and standard immunosuppression until randomization at 12-24 months post-transplant. The study, taken as a whole, reports: Donor-reactive sequences fell more than third party-reactive ones, suggesting partial deletion.

CDR1 and CDR2 from the germline V gene are SGHRS and YFSETQ. The CDR3 extends over 16 amino acids. The ends lost 1 base at V and 7 bases at J; junction bases unmatched: 13. The TCR comes from a human patient who received a liver transplant. These T cells may partly come from the graft donor. Sample: CD4+ T cells from blood, taken nearly 26 months after liver transplant. The rearrangement uses TRBV5-1 and TRBJ2-7; TRBD1 agrees at 8 bases. The CDR3 loop reads CASSLNPGQGSQEQYF. CDR3 bases: TGCGCCAGCAGCTTGAACCCCGGACAGGGAAGTCAAGAGCAGTACTTC. The full variable domain, with the rest looked up from reference TRBV5-1 and TRBJ2-7, is KAGVTQTPRYLIKTRGQQVTLSCSPISGHRSVSWYQQTPGQGLQFLFEYFSETQRNKGNFPGRFSGRQFSNSRSEMNVSTLELGDSALYLCASSLNPGQGSQEQYFGPGTRLTVT.